This section outlines one T cell receptor (beta chain) sequence together with its context. Germline V gene lookup returns CDR1 MGHRA and CDR2 YSYEKL. V was pared by 0 bases and J by 1 base, with 6 bases between. The CDR3 extends over 14 amino acids. Libraries were prepared by immunoSEQ multiplex PCR; TCRdb keeps only in-frame clonotypes and omits some of them. The sample records about 9,600 clones, 91% being singletons. The source of the sample is a study of monozygotic twins with cystic fibrosis. The sequenced material came from blood. The TCR sequence derives from a boy aged 2 to 10 with cystic fibrosis. This chain joins TRBV4-1 and TRBJ1-1; D uncertain. Written as DNA, the CDR3 is TGCGCCAGCAGCCAAGATGGGCAGAACACTGAAGCTTTCTTT. Its translation is CASSQDGQNTEAFF.